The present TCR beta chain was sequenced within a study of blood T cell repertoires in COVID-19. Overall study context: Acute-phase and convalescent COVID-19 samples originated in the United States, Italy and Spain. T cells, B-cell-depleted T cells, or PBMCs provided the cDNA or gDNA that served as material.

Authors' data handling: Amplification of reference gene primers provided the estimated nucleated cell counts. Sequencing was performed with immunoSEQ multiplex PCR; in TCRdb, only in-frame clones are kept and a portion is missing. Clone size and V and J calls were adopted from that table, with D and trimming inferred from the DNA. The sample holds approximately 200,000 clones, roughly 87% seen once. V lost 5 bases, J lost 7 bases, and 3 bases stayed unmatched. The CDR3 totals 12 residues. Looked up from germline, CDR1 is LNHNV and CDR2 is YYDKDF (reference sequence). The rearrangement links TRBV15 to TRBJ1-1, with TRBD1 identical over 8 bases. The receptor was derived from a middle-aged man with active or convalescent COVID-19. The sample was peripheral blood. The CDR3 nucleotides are TGTGCCACCAGCGCAGGGGGCCTTGAAGCTTTCTTT. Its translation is CATSAGGLEAFF.